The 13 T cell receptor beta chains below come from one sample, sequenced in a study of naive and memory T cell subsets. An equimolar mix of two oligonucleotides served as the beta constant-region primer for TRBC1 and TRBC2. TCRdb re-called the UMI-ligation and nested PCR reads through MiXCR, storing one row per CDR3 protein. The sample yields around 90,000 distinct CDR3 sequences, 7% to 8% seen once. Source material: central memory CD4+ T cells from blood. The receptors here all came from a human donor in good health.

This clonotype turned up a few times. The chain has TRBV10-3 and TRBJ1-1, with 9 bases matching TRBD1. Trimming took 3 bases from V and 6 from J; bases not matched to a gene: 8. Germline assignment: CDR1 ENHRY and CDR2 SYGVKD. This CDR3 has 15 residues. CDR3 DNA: TGTGCCATCAGTGATTCGGGACAGGGCAAAGCTGAAGCTTTCTTT. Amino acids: CAISDSGQGKAEAFF.

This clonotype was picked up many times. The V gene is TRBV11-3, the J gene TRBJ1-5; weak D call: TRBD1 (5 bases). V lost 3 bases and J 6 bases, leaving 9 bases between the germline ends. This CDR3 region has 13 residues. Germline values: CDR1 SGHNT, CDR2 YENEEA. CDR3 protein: CASSLGGVQPQHF. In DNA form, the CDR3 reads TGTGCCAGCAGCTTGGGGGGGGTTCAGCCCCAGCATTTT.

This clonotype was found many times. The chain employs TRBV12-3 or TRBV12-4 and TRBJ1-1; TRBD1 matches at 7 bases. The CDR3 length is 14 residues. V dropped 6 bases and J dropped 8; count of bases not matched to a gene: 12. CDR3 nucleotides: TGTGCCAGCAGGCCCCGGGACAGAGAGCAAGAAGCTTTCTTT. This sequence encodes CASRPRDREQEAFF.

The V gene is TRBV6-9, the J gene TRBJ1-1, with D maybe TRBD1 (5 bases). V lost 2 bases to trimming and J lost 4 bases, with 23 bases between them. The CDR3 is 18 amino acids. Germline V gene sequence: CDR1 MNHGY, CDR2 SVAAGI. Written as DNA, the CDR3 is TGTGCCAGCAGTTATACCTTTAGGGGAGCAAGGTGTTGCACTGAAGCTTTCTTT. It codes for CASSYTFRGARCCTEAFF.

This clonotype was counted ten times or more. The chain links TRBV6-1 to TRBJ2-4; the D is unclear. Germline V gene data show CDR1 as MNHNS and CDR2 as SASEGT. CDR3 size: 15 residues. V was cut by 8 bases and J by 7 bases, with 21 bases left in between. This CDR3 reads CASVARQGTTNIQYF. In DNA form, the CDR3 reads TGTGCCAGCGTGGCCCGACAAGGAACGACCAACATTCAGTACTTC.

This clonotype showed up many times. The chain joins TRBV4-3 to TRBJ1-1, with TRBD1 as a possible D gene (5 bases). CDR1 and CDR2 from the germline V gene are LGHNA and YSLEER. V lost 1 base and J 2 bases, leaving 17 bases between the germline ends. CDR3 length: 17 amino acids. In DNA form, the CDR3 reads TGCGCCAGCAGCCAAGGGGCGTGGGGCCAGGCTAACACTGAAGCTTTCTTT. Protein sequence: CASSQGAWGQANTEAFF.

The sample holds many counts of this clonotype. CDR3 residues: CASSLQGALSNTGELFF. CDR3 coding DNA: TGTGCCAGCAGTTTGCAAGGGGCCCTTTCGAACACCGGGGAGCTGTTTTTT. J is TRBJ2-2 and V is TRBV27, with D perhaps TRBD1 (5 bases). From germline, CDR1 is MNHEY and CDR2 SMNVEV (reference sequence). This CDR3 is 17 amino acids long. V was trimmed by 3 bases and J by 0 bases, leaving 14 bases between them.

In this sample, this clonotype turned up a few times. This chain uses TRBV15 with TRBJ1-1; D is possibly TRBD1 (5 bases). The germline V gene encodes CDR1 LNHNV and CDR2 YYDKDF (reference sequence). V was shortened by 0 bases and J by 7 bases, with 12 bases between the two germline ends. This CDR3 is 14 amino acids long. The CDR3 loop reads CATSRDQGQGEAFF. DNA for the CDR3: TGTGCCACCAGCAGAGATCAAGGTCAGGGTGAAGCTTTCTTT.

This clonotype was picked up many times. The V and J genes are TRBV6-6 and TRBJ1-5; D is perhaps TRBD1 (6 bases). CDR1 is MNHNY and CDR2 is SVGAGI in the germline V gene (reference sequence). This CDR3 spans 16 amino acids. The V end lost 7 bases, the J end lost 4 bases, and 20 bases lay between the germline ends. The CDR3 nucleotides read TGTGCCAGCATTGGGGGTGGGGGCCTGCTTAATCAGCCCCAGCATTTT. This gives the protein CASIGGGGLLNQPQHF.

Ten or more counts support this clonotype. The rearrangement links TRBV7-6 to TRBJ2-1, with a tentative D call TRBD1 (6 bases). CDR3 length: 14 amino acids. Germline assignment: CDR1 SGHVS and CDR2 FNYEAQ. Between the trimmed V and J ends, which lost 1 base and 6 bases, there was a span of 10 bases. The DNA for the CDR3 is TGTGCCAGCAGCTTAGAACAGGGAAGCAATGAGCAGTTCTTC. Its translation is CASSLEQGSNEQFF.

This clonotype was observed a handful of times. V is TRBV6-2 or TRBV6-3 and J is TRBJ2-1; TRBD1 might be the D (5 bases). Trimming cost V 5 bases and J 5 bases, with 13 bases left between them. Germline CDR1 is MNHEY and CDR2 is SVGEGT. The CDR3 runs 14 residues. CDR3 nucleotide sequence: TGTGCCAGCAGTCGTTTCGGCAGGGACAATGAGCAGTTCTTC. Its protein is CASSRFGRDNEQFF.

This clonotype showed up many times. The CDR3 protein is CSARSQRTSPLHF. The CDR3 nucleotides are TGCAGTGCTAGGTCTCAGAGAACATCACCCCTCCACTTT. J is TRBJ1-6 and V is TRBV20-1; D is unclear. V was trimmed by 3 bases and J by 10 bases, leaving 13 bases between them. Germline assignment: CDR1 DFQATT and CDR2 SNEGSKA (reference sequence). The CDR3 has 13 residues.

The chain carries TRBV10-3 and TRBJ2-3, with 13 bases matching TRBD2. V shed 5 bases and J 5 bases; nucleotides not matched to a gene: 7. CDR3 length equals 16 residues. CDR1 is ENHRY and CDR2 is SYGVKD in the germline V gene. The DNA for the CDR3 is TGTGCCATCAGTTCTGGACTAGCGGGAGAGGTAGATACGCAGTATTTT. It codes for CAISSGLAGEVDTQYF.